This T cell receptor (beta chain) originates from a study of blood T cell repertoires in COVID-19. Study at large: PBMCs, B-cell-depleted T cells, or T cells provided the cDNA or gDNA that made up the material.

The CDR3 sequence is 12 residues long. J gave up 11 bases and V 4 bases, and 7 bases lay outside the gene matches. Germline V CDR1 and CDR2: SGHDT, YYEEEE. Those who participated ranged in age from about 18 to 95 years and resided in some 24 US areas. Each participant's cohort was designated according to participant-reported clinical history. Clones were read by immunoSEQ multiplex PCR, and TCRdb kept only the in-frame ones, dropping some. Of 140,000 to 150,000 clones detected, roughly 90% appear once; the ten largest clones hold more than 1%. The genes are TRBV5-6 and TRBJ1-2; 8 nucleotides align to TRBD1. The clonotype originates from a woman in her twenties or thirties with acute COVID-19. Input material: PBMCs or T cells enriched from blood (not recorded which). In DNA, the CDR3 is TGTGCCAGCAGCCCCGACAGGGGAAGATACACCTTC. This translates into CASSPDRGRYTF.